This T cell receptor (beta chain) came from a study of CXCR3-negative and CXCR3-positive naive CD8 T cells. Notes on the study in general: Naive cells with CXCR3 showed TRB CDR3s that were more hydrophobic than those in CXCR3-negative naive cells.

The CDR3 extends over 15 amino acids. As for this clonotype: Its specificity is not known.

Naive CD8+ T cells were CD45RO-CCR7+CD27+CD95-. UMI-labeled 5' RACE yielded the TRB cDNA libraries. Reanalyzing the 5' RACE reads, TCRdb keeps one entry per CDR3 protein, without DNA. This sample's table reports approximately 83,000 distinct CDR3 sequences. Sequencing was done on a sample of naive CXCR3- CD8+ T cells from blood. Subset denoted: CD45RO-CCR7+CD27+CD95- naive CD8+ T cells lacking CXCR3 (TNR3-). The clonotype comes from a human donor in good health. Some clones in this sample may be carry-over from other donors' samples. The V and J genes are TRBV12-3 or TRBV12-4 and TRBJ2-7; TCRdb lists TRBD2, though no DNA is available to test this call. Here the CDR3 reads CASSLEAGTTYEQYF.